This TCR beta chain was sequenced during a study of cytomegalovirus exposure and HLA in healthy donors. Study results and limitations: At a 0.05 false discovery rate, a later analysis found about 17,000 TCR beta sequences to be associated with HLA alleles. It was shown in a later analysis that HLA-associated TCR beta chains were more clonally expanded than other, equally common chains. Accurate prediction of HLA-A and HLA-B alleles (for most subjects) was reportedly achieved from TCR beta sequences.

The CDR3 loop spans 15 amino acids. As concerns this clone: The antigen remains unidentified.

The PCR employed 60 Vbeta primers together with 13 Jbeta primers. TCRdb keeps only in-frame clones here, not all; method: immunoSEQ multiplex PCR. In the table there are about 160,000 clones, roughly 80% of which are singletons. This chain links TRBV21-1 with TRBJ1-2; the D segment call TRBD1 is taken from the table without a DNA check. TRBV21-1 is a documented pseudogene. The sequenced sample was PBMCs. This receptor was obtained from a man aged 25-40 years in good health and CMV-seropositive. CDR3 bases: TGTGCCAGCAGCATTTGGCAGGGCACTAACTATGGCTACACCTTC. It encodes CASSIWQGTNYGYTF.